A selection of T cell receptor beta chains follows, all from one sample in a study of graft-versus-host responses after intestinal transplantation. TCRdb keeps only in-frame clones here, not all; method: immunoSEQ multiplex PCR. Here the sample spans 45,000 to 60,000 clones, 80% to 95% being singletons. Antigen specificity for these receptors is unknown. Sequences were derived from unstimulated CD4+ T cells sorted from spleen or lymph node cells, sampled before transplant. These receptor sequences come from a human donor who was the organ donor for an intestinal transplant. Each CDR3 is given with its conserved first and last residue. D genes are given only for firm matches. The size field is filled for only some rows; it gives once, few, many or a size class.

TRBJ2-1 | TRBV7-8 | NA | NA | CASRTLAGEQFF | TGTGCCAGCAGAACTCTAGCCGGTGAGCAGTTCTTC
TRBJ1-1 | TRBV6-1 | NA | NA | CAIQGGARNTEAFF | TGTGCCATCCAAGGGGGGGCGAGGAACACTGAAGCTTTCTTT
TRBJ2-3 | TRBV28 | NA | NA | CASSLGASGTDTQYF | TGTGCCAGCAGTTTAGGGGCCAGCGGGACAGATACGCAGTATTTT
TRBJ2-3 | TRBV4-3 | NA | TRBD2 | CASSQRLAGYTDTQYF | TGCGCCAGCAGCCAGAGACTAGCGGGATACACAGATACGCAGTATTTT
TRBJ2-1 | TRBV2 | NA | TRBD2 | CASSDPLTSGFRNEQFF | TGTGCCAGCAGTGATCCCCTGACTAGCGGTTTTAGGAATGAGCAGTTCTTC
TRBJ1-5 | TRBV28 | NA | NA | CASSQGGGNQPQHF | TGTGCCAGCAGTCAAGGGGGAGGCAATCAGCCCCAGCATTTT
TRBJ1-2 | TRBV6-6 | NA | NA | CASSDTNYGYTF | TGTGCCAGCAGTGACACTAACTATGGCTACACCTTC
TRBJ2-7 | TRBV19 | few | TRBD1 | CASSLRQGTYEQYF | TGTGCCAGTAGTCTCCGACAGGGCACCTACGAGCAGTACTTC
TRBJ2-7 | TRBV10-3 | NA | NA | CAISEAQGSSYEQYF | TGTGCCATCAGTGAGGCACAGGGATCATCCTACGAGCAGTACTTC
TRBJ2-7 | TRBV4-3 | once | TRBD1 | CASSRDRGYEQYF | TGCGCCAGCAGCCGAGACAGGGGCTACGAGCAGTACTTC
TRBJ1-1 | TRBV5-1 | NA | NA | CASSLGGATEAFF | TGCGCCAGCAGCTTGGGTGGGGCCACTGAAGCTTTCTTT
TRBJ1-5 | TRBV7-2 | NA | NA | CASSLLGRDQPQHF | TGTGCCAGCAGCTTATTAGGCAGGGATCAGCCCCAGCATTTT
TRBJ2-3 | TRBV30 | NA | NA | CAWSLLDTQYF | TGTGCCTGGAGCCTCTTGGATACGCAGTATTTT
TRBJ2-3 | TRBV30 | once | NA | CAWSPGSPDTQYF | TGTGCCTGGAGCCCAGGGTCCCCTGATACGCAGTATTTT
TRBJ2-5 | TRBV6-5 | NA | NA | CASSYGRGGETQYF | TGTGCCAGCAGTTACGGGCGGGGAGGAGAGACCCAGTACTTC
TRBJ2-3 | TRBV11-3 | NA | NA | CASSLILDTQYF | TGTGCCAGCAGCTTGATTCTAGATACGCAGTATTTT
TRBJ1-1 | TRBV4-3 | NA | NA | CASSQDLPPRGTEAFF | TGCGCCAGCAGCCAAGACCTTCCACCGCGTGGCACTGAAGCTTTCTTT
TRBJ2-4 | TRBV5-1 | NA | NA | CASSLAGDIQYF | TGCGCCAGCAGCTTGGCCGGAGACATTCAGTACTTC
TRBJ2-1 | TRBV28 | once | TRBD2 | CASSSPERESNNEQFF | TGTGCCAGCAGTTCCCCTGAGCGGGAATCGAACAATGAGCAGTTCTTC
TRBJ2-1 | TRBV10-3 | NA | TRBD2 | CAISESPGGAYNEQFF | TGTGCCATCAGTGAGTCGCCGGGAGGCGCCTACAATGAGCAGTTCTTC
TRBJ1-2 | TRBV4-2 | NA | NA | CASSQNSGDGYTF | TGTGCCAGCAGCCAGAATTCCGGGGATGGCTACACCTTC
TRBJ2-5 | TRBV4-1 | NA | NA | CASSHRRPGVGVETQYF | TGCGCCAGCAGCCATAGGCGGCCAGGGGTAGGAGTTGAGACCCAGTACTTC
TRBJ2-1 | TRBV6-5 | NA | NA | CASSRGNEQFF | TGTGCCAGCAGCAGGGGCAATGAGCAGTTCTTC
TRBJ2-7 | TRBV7-8 | NA | TRBD2 | CASSLALAGAYEQYF | TGTGCCAGCAGCTTAGCTCTAGCGGGAGCCTACGAGCAGTACTTC
TRBJ2-7 | TRBV5-6 | NA | NA | CASRARGSYEQYF | TGTGCCAGCAGAGCCCGCGGCTCCTACGAGCAGTACTTC
TRBJ1-1 | TRBV9 | NA | NA | CASSVDRQGPAFF | TGTGCCAGCAGCGTAGATAGGCAGGGCCCAGCTTTCTTT
TRBJ1-4 | TRBV28 | NA | NA | CASSLLQGSEKLFF | TGTGCCAGCAGTTTACTACAGGGAAGTGAAAAACTGTTTTTT
TRBJ1-1 | TRBV6-6 | NA | TRBD1 | CASSLGQGAEAFF | TGTGCCAGCAGTCTTGGGCAGGGGGCTGAAGCTTTCTTT